Each of the 10 T cell receptor beta chains below was sequenced from the same sample in a study of cytomegalovirus exposure and HLA in healthy donors. PCR was performed using 60 Vbeta and 13 Jbeta primers. Sequencing was performed with immunoSEQ multiplex PCR; in TCRdb, only in-frame clones are kept and a portion is missing. The sample yields some 150,000 clones, 75% seen once. The specimen was PBMCs. Receptors were obtained from a man aged 35-49 years in good health and CMV-seronegative.

The chain recombines TRBV5-1 with TRBJ2-5; the match to TRBD2 covers 10 bases. Germline V gene lookup returns CDR1 SGHRS and CDR2 YFSETQ. Trimming took 3 bases from V and 0 from J; bases not matched to a gene: 5. This CDR3 is 16 amino acids long. The CDR3 spells CASSSGTSANQETQYF. The CDR3 DNA follows: TGCGCCAGCAGCTCCGGGACTAGCGCGAACCAAGAGACCCAGTACTTC.

V gene TRBV6-6 combines with J gene TRBJ2-7; D gene uncertain. V was trimmed by 7 bases and J by 2 bases, leaving 15 bases between them. CDR1 is MNHNY and CDR2 is SVGAGI in the germline V gene (reference sequence). The CDR3 is made up of 14 amino acids. CDR3 sequence (DNA): TGTGCCAGCACTCACATGCTGACTCCCTACGAGCAGTACTTC. Protein: CASTHMLTPYEQYF.

Here the CDR3 reads CASSSARDTRRKNIQYF. The CDR3 DNA sequence: TGTGCCAGCAGTTCCGCTCGGGACACCCGACGAAAAAACATTCAGTACTTC. The chain couples TRBV27 to TRBJ2-4, with a tentative D call TRBD1 (6 bases). Deletions cut 4 bases from V and 4 bases from J, with 20 bases between. The germline V gene has CDR1 MNHEY and CDR2 SMNVEV (reference sequence). This CDR3 has 17 amino acids.

The rearrangement uses TRBV10-1 and TRBJ2-2; D unresolved. This CDR3 is built from 13 residues. Trimming removed 3 bases from V and 3 bases from J, with 5 bases in between. Germline CDR1 is WNHNN and CDR2 is SYGVQD (reference sequence). The DNA of the CDR3 is TGCGCCAGCAGTGACTACTACACCGGGGAGCTGTTTTTT. Its protein product is CASSDYYTGELFF.

The chain's CDR3 is CASSREIGAPDTQYF. CDR3 DNA sequence: TGTGCCAGCAGTCGCGAGATAGGAGCCCCAGATACGCAGTATTTT. This chain uses TRBV6-4 with TRBJ2-3; the D is unclear. CDR3 length: 15 residues. The germline CDR1 and CDR2 sequences are MRHNA and SNTAGT. Trimming cost V 5 bases and J 4 bases, with 16 bases left between them.

J is TRBJ2-5 and V is TRBV2; possibly TRBD1 for D (7 bases). Germline V gives CDR1 SNHLY, CDR2 FYNNEI. The germline V and J ends were trimmed by 7 bases and 7 bases, with 16 bases remaining between them. The CDR3 sequence is 13 residues long. The CDR3 DNA sequence: TGTGCCAGCACTGGAGGGACAGAGGGGACCCAGTACTTC. Amino acids: CASTGGTEGTQYF.

In nucleotides, the CDR3 is TGTGCCAGCAGTCTCGGTCGGACGAAAGGGGGCAACGAGCAGTACTTC. This codes for CASSLGRTKGGNEQYF. J is TRBJ2-7 and V is TRBV28, with 7 bases aligning to TRBD1. This CDR3 is built from 16 residues. Germline V gene sequence: CDR1 MDHEN, CDR2 SYDVKM. V trimming: 5 bases; J trimming: 5 bases; junction bases outside the gene matches: 15.

CDR3 sequence reads: CASSVVRSLAGGPGTDTQYF. DNA of the CDR3: TGTGCCAGCAGCGTAGTACGGAGTCTAGCGGGGGGGCCTGGGACAGATACGCAGTATTTT. This chain uses TRBV9 with TRBJ2-3; 12 nucleotides line up with TRBD2. The junction had 14 bases not matched to a gene; V was cut back by 0 bases and J by 3 bases. Germline-derived CDR1 and CDR2 are SGDLS and YYNGEE. The CDR3 runs 20 residues.

This clone has only a few counts. The CDR3 spells CASSDGWASEKLFF. Written as DNA, the CDR3 is TGTGCCAGCAGTGACGGATGGGCCAGCGAAAAACTGTTTTTT. The chain joins TRBV6-5 to TRBJ1-4; D unclear. CDR1 MNHEY and CDR2 SVGAGI come from the germline V gene. Between the trimmed V and J ends, which lost 5 bases and 8 bases, there was a span of 15 bases. The CDR3 runs to 14 residues.

This clone was observed a handful of times. The rearrangement joins TRBV9 to TRBJ2-1; 7 bases fit TRBD2. Per the germline V gene, CDR1 is SGDLS and CDR2 is YYNGEE. V lost 3 bases to trimming and J lost 3 bases; unmatched junction nucleotides: 9. The CDR3 is 16 amino acids. CDR3 nucleotides: TGTGCCAGCAGCGCTCCCTCGGCGGGGGTCTACAATGAGCAGTTCTTC. Amino acid sequence: CASSAPSAGVYNEQFF.